This T cell receptor (beta chain) was recovered during a study of cytomegalovirus exposure and HLA in healthy donors. On the study more broadly: Roughly 89 million unique TCR sequences came from HLA-typed donors in an early release. Points from the study as a whole: Fewer N-insertions (relative to the 666-donor mean) were reportedly seen in an Asian-associated ancestry cluster in a later analysis.

Primers for the PCR totalled 60 Vbeta and 13 Jbeta. The table came from immunoSEQ multiplex PCR; TCRdb's copy has only in-frame clones and leaves some out. The table has 150,000 or so clones, 80% to 90% seen once. Note on this clone: What it binds is not known. A junction end diverges from the germline sequence, so it may reflect a read error.

This CDR3 has 11 amino acids. Germline values: CDR1 MNHNS, CDR2 SASEGT. This chain uses TRBV6-1 with TRBJ1-1; D might be TRBD1 (5 bases). Sample: PBMCs. The clonotype comes from a young man in good health and CMV-seropositive. In DNA, the CDR3 is TGTGCGAGCAACCCGGGGGCTGAAGCTTTCTTT. It translates to CASNPGAEAFF.